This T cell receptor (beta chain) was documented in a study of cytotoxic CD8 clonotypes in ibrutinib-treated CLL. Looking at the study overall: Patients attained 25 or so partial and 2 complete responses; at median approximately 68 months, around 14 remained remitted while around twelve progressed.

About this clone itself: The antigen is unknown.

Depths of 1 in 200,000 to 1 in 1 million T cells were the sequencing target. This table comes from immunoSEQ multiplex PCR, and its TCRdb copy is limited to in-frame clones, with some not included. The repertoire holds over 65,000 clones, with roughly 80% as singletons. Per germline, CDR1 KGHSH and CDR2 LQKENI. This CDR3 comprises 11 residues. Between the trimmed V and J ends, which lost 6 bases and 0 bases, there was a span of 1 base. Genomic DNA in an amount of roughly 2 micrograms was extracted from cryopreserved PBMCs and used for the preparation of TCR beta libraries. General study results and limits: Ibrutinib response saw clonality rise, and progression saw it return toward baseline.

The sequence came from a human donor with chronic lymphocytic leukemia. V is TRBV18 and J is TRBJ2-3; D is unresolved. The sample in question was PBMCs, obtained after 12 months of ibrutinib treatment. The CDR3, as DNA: TGTGCCAGCTCCAGCACAGATACGCAGTATTTT. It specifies CASSSTDTQYF.